These 31 T cell receptor beta chains share one sample of origin, sequenced in a study of patients and donors after allogeneic stem cell transplantation. TCRdb re-called the RT-PCR reads with MiXCR, one entry per CDR3 protein. Among approximately 37,000 distinct CDR3 sequences, 25% to 40% were seen once, and the ten largest hold 72%. The sequenced material came from blood, either unsorted or a sorted T cell fraction (not recorded which). The receptors were gathered from a human donor who was either an allogeneic HSCT recipient or a stem cell or donor lymphocyte infusion donor (not recorded which). It is not recorded whose cells these are; they may come from a transplant donor.

There are a few counts of this clonotype. CDR3 sequence (DNA): TGTGCCAGCTCCCAGGGGCAGGGCCCGACCGGAGCTTTCTTT. This codes for CASSQGQGPTGAFF. The chain uses TRBV18 and TRBJ1-1; D perhaps matches TRBD1 (6 bases). This CDR3 is built from 14 residues. Looked up from germline, CDR1 is KGHSH and CDR2 is LQKENI. V was trimmed by 6 bases and J by 10 bases, leaving 21 bases between them.

The chain combines TRBV3-1 with TRBJ2-7, with 8 bases that match TRBD1. Germline assignment: CDR1 LGHDT and CDR2 YNNKEL (reference sequence). This CDR3 comprises 13 residues. The V gene end was trimmed by 3 bases and the J gene end by 6 bases; junction bases not matched to a gene: 4. Here the CDR3 reads CASSHPTGAEQYF. In DNA form, the CDR3 reads TGTGCCAGCAGCCACCCGACAGGGGCCGAGCAGTACTTC.

The table lists this clonotype with many counts. The V and J genes are TRBV20-1 and TRBJ1-2; D is perhaps TRBD1 (6 bases). The CDR3 covers 13 residues. Germline V lookup: CDR1 DFQATT, CDR2 SNEGSKA (reference sequence). CDR3 protein: CRAGGGTYYGYTF. DNA of the CDR3: TGCAGGGCCGGAGGCGGGACATACTATGGCTACACCTTC.

This clonotype was picked up a small number of times. The V gene is TRBV7-6, the J gene TRBJ2-7, with 9 bases that match TRBD2. The germline V gene has CDR1 SGHVS and CDR2 FNYEAQ. CDR3 length equals 15 residues. The V segment lost 3 bases and the J segment 0 bases; nucleotides outside the gene matches: 3. In DNA form, the CDR3 reads TGTGCCAGCAGCTTGCTAGCGGGACACTCCTACGAGCAGTACTTC. This translates into CASSLLAGHSYEQYF. Complete variable domain (other parts from reference TRBV7-6 and TRBJ2-7): GAGVSQSPRYKVTKRGQDVALRCDPISGHVSLYWYRQALGQGPEFLTYFNYEAQQDKSGLPNDRFSAERPEGSISTLTIQRTEQRDSAMYRCASSLLAGHSYEQYFGPGTRLTVT.

The chain links TRBV10-3 to TRBJ2-2, with no clear D. Germline V gene lookup returns CDR1 ENHRY and CDR2 SYGVKD. V lost 2 bases, J lost 3 bases, and 13 bases lay in between. The CDR3 loop spans 16 amino acids. The CDR3 nucleotides read TGTGCCATCAGTGAGGACTCGGGCGAGGACACCGGGGAGCTGTTTTTT. It yields the protein CAISEDSGEDTGELFF.

The chain carries TRBV7-9 and TRBJ2-2; weak D call: TRBD2 (5 bases). Germline assignment: CDR1 SEHNR and CDR2 FQNEAQ (reference sequence). The V gene lost 5 bases and the J gene lost 0 bases, with 19 bases spanning the gap. This CDR3 contains 18 residues. The CDR3 coding sequence is TGTGCCAGCAGCCCCCTGCTCCTAGCCGCCTCGAACACCGGGGAGCTGTTTTTT. It specifies CASSPLLLAASNTGELFF.

The table lists this clonotype with many counts. V is TRBV29-1 and J is TRBJ1-4; no definite D call. In germline, CDR1 is SQVTM, CDR2 ANQGSEA. The ends were cut back, 7 bases at V and 12 bases at J, with 21 bases in the middle. This CDR3 has 13 residues. As DNA, the CDR3 is TGCAGCGCTGCCTGGGCCCCTCGTGCGCAACTGTTTTTT. Translated, it gives CSAAWAPRAQLFF.

The rearrangement uses TRBV19 and TRBJ1-2; D gene ambiguous. The V end lost 7 bases, the J end lost 7 bases, and 16 bases lay between the germline ends. This CDR3 is built from 13 residues. CDR1 and CDR2 (germline): LNHDA, SQIVND (reference sequence). CDR3 sequence reads: CASTDPQDGGYTF. DNA for the CDR3: TGTGCCAGTACCGACCCCCAGGATGGTGGCTACACCTTC.

The rearrangement joins TRBV28 to TRBJ2-3; no reliable D call. V was shortened by 3 bases and J by 1 base, with 8 bases between the two germline ends. This CDR3 is 14 amino acids long. The V gene's germline CDR1 is MDHEN and CDR2 SYDVKM. CDR3 nucleotides: TGTGCCAGCAGTTTTAGTCTCCGCACAGATACGCAGTATTTT. Protein: CASSFSLRTDTQYF. The full variable domain, completed using reference TRBV28 and TRBJ2-3, is DVKVTQSSRYLVKRTGEKVFLECVQDMDHENMFWYRQDPGLGLRLIYFSYDVKMKEKGDIPEGYSVSREKKERFSLILESASTNQTSMYLCASSFSLRTDTQYFGPGTRLTVL.

Here the CDR3 DNA reads TGTGCCAGCAGCTCCCTAGGTCCCCCGTATCAGCCCCAGCATTTT. Translating gives CASSSLGPPYQPQHF. This sequence joins TRBV7-6 and TRBJ1-5; the D is unclear. Per germline, CDR1 SGHVS and CDR2 FNYEAQ. V gave up 4 bases and J gave up 5 bases, with 15 bases separating them. The CDR3 covers 15 residues. Full variable domain (remainder filled in from reference TRBV7-6 and TRBJ1-5): GAGVSQSPRYKVTKRGQDVALRCDPISGHVSLYWYRQALGQGPEFLTYFNYEAQQDKSGLPNDRFSAERPEGSISTLTIQRTEQRDSAMYRCASSSLGPPYQPQHFGDGTRLSIL.

A few counts support this clonotype. The J gene is TRBJ2-1, the V gene TRBV20-1; TRBD2 agrees at 15 bases. Trimming cost V 3 bases and J 8 bases; bases outside gene matches: 5. This CDR3 contains 15 residues. Germline V gene lookup returns CDR1 DFQATT and CDR2 SNEGSKA (reference sequence). In DNA, the CDR3 is TGCAGTGCTAGCCGGACTAGCGGGAGGGCGCATGAGCAGTTCTTC. It is translated as CSASRTSGRAHEQFF.

This clonotype was seen a few times. The V call is TRBV4-3, the J call TRBJ1-3; the D gene is possibly TRBD1 (5 bases). The CDR3 has 14 residues. The germline V gene encodes CDR1 LGHNA and CDR2 YSLEER. Trimming took 4 bases from V and 1 from J, leaving 8 bases between them. The CDR3 here is CASSLGDSGNTIYF. The CDR3 DNA sequence: TGCGCCAGCAGCCTAGGGGATTCTGGAAACACCATATATTTT.

A few counts support this clonotype. The chain links TRBV7-9 to TRBJ1-1, with unresolved D. This CDR3 comprises 12 residues. V gave up 5 bases and J gave up 6 bases, with 10 bases separating them. Per germline, CDR1 SEHNR and CDR2 FQNEAQ (reference sequence). For the CDR3, the DNA is TGTGCCAGCAGCAGTACCTGGGCTGAAGCTTTCTTT. Translating it yields CASSSTWAEAFF.

This rearrangement joins TRBV29-1 to TRBJ1-1; no definite D call. This CDR3 comprises 14 residues. CDR1 and CDR2 (germline): SQVTM, ANQGSEA. Trimming took 1 base from V and 0 from J, leaving 9 bases between them. Written as DNA, the CDR3 is TGCAGCGTTGAAGCGAGGGCCATGAACACTGAAGCTTTCTTT. This gives the protein CSVEARAMNTEAFF.

V and J are TRBV5-1 and TRBJ1-2; 7 nucleotides line up with TRBD1. V lost 4 bases to trimming and J lost 6 bases; unmatched junction nucleotides: 6. There are 13 residues in the CDR3. Germline CDR1 reads SGHRS; CDR2 reads YFSETQ. CDR3 loop: CASSHSTGDGYTF. Written as DNA, the CDR3 is TGCGCCAGCAGCCATTCTACAGGGGATGGCTACACCTTC.

This clonotype was observed a handful of times. The chain joins TRBV20-1 to TRBJ1-2, with D maybe TRBD1 (5 bases). V lost 1 base to trimming and J lost 1 base, with 13 bases between them. Germline V CDR1 and CDR2: DFQATT, SNEGSKA (reference sequence). The CDR3 spans 15 residues. In DNA form, the CDR3 reads TGCAGTGCTAGAGGGGGACCGGGCCTTAACTATGGCTACACCTTC. Protein sequence: CSARGGPGLNYGYTF.

This clonotype was found a few times. The gene calls are TRBV12-3 or TRBV12-4 and TRBJ1-4; TRBD1 agrees at 7 bases. The J segment lost 8 bases and the V segment lost 3 bases, leaving 3 bases of the junction unmatched. The CDR3 is 13 residues long. The CDR3, as DNA: TGTGCCAGCAGTTTCCGCAGGGGGGAAAAACTGTTTTTT. It codes for CASSFRRGEKLFF.

The chain's CDR3 is CASSFIATNEKLFF. The CDR3 DNA reads TGTGCCAGCAGTTTCATTGCAACTAATGAAAAACTGTTTTTT. The chain employs TRBV27 and TRBJ1-4; D gene unclear. Germline V lookup: CDR1 MNHEY, CDR2 SMNVEV (reference sequence). The ends were cut back, 3 bases at V and 0 bases at J, with 5 bases in the middle. The CDR3 is made up of 14 amino acids.

This clonotype was recorded many times. The chain joins TRBV5-1 to TRBJ1-1, with 7 nucleotides matching TRBD1. The CDR3 loop spans 15 amino acids. With V trimmed by 3 bases and J by 0 bases, 5 bases remained unmatched. Per the germline V gene, CDR1 is SGHRS and CDR2 is YFSETQ. The CDR3 nucleotides read TGCGCCAGCAGCTCCACAGGGGTTTTGAACACTGAAGCTTTCTTT. As protein: CASSSTGVLNTEAFF.

The sample holds many counts of this clonotype. This chain connects TRBV20-1 to TRBJ1-5; D uncertain. The V end lost 3 bases, the J end lost 4 bases, and 7 bases lay between the germline ends. In germline, CDR1 is DFQATT, CDR2 SNEGSKA (reference sequence). The CDR3 is 12 residues long. The CDR3 protein is CSASRQNQPQHF. The CDR3 nucleotides are TGCAGTGCTAGTCGGCAGAATCAGCCCCAGCATTTT.

A few counts support this clonotype. The V and J genes are TRBV7-9 and TRBJ2-5; no clear D gene. Germline CDR1 is SEHNR and CDR2 is FQNEAQ (reference sequence). Trimming removed 0 bases at V and 4 bases at J, with 3 bases between. This CDR3 spans 12 amino acids. The CDR3 nucleotides are TGTGCCAGCAGCTTAGCTGGAGAGACCCAGTACTTC. Amino acid sequence: CASSLAGETQYF. The full variable domain, in which reference TRBV7-9 and TRBJ2-5 provide the parts outside the CDR3, is DTGVSQNPRHKITKRGQNVTFRCDPISEHNRLYWYRQTLGQGPEFLTYFQNEAQLEKSRLLSDRFSAERPKGSFSTLEIQRTEQGDSAMYLCASSLAGETQYFGPGTRLLVL.

This chain links TRBV5-6 with TRBJ2-7; D gene unclear. Per germline, CDR1 SGHDT and CDR2 YYEEEE. The V end lost 0 bases, the J end lost 6 bases, and 7 bases lay between the germline ends. CDR3 length: 12 amino acids. CDR3 loop: CASSLVGFEQYF. The DNA for the CDR3 is TGTGCCAGCAGCTTGGTTGGGTTCGAGCAGTACTTC.

The rearrangement uses TRBV4-3 and TRBJ2-1; 12 bases align to TRBD2. The ends lost 1 base at V and 7 bases at J; junction bases unmatched: 11. CDR3 length: 18 amino acids. Germline CDR1 is LGHNA and CDR2 is YSLEER. This CDR3 is CASSQGTSGTHYMNEQFF. The CDR3 DNA reads as TGCGCCAGCAGCCAAGGGACTAGCGGGACCCACTATATGAATGAGCAGTTCTTC.

This sequence joins TRBV3-1 and TRBJ2-1; no definite D call. Germline CDR1 is LGHDT and CDR2 is YNNKEL (reference sequence). Trimming took 0 bases from V and 3 from J, leaving 9 bases between them. CDR3 length: 15 residues. The CDR3 sequence is CASSQEATSYNEQFF. DNA for the CDR3: TGTGCCAGCAGCCAAGAAGCGACAAGCTACAATGAGCAGTTCTTC.

CDR3 sequence reads: CAISESGTSYNSPLHF. Here the CDR3 DNA reads TGTGCCATCAGTGAGTCGGGAACCTCGTATAATTCACCCCTCCACTTT. The V call is TRBV10-3, the J call TRBJ1-6; D is uncertain. Germline CDR1 and CDR2: ENHRY and SYGVKD. V lost 0 bases and J 4 bases, leaving 10 bases between the germline ends. The CDR3 contains 16 residues.

The rearrangement links TRBV4-1 to TRBJ2-7, with TRBD1 matching over 7 bases. The CDR3 spans 17 residues. With V trimmed by 0 bases and J by 0 bases, 8 bases remained unmatched. Germline CDR1 MGHRA, CDR2 YSYEKL. The CDR3 DNA reads as TGCGCCAGCAGCCAAGAATCAGGACAGGACAGCTCCTACGAGCAGTACTTC. It specifies CASSQESGQDSSYEQYF.

This clonotype was observed a few times. This chain uses TRBV5-1 with TRBJ1-5, with TRBD1 identical over 8 bases. Germline values: CDR1 SGHRS, CDR2 YFSETQ. Losses at the gene ends were 4 bases for V and 0 bases for J; bases not matched to a gene: 9. CDR3 length: 17 amino acids. CDR3 nucleotides: TGCGCCAGCAGCCCCGGAGACAGGGGCCATAGCAATCAGCCCCAGCATTTT. Translation gives CASSPGDRGHSNQPQHF.

This clonotype showed up just a few times. The rearrangement links TRBV10-3 to TRBJ2-6, with D hard to call. The length of the CDR3 is 15 residues. Between the trimmed V and J ends, which lost 0 bases and 4 bases, there was a span of 7 bases. Looked up from germline, CDR1 is ENHRY and CDR2 is SYGVKD. CDR3 in amino acids: CAISESIAGANVLTF. The CDR3 coding sequence is TGTGCCATCAGTGAGTCTATAGCCGGGGCCAACGTCCTGACTTTC.

V gene TRBV4-3 combines with J gene TRBJ2-2; TRBD2 might be the D (5 bases). The germline V gene has CDR1 LGHNA and CDR2 YSLEER. The CDR3 is made up of 18 amino acids. Trimming took off 4 bases at V and 5 bases at J, with 23 bases between the two ends. DNA of the CDR3: TGCGCCAGCAGCCTCCGAGGAGGCGCCCGGGATTGGACCGGGGAGCTGTTTTTT. Its translation: CASSLRGGARDWTGELFF.

There are many counts of this clonotype. The chain is built from TRBV7-9 and TRBJ1-2, with D possibly being TRBD1 (6 bases). Germline CDR1 reads SEHNR; CDR2 reads FQNEAQ (reference sequence). CDR3 length: 12 amino acids. V lost 5 bases and J lost 7, with 11 bases in between. In nucleotides, the CDR3 is TGTGCCAGCAGCACCAACAGGGTTGGCTACACCTTC. Translation: CASSTNRVGYTF.

This chain connects TRBV4-2 to TRBJ1-2; D unresolved. The CDR3 extends over 14 amino acids. Germline assignment: CDR1 LGHNA and CDR2 YNFKEQ. Trimming took off 0 bases at V and 1 base at J, with 6 bases between the two ends. The CDR3 region has the DNA TGTGCCAGCAGCCAAGATCCAAGTAACTATGGCTACACCTTC. It is translated as CASSQDPSNYGYTF.